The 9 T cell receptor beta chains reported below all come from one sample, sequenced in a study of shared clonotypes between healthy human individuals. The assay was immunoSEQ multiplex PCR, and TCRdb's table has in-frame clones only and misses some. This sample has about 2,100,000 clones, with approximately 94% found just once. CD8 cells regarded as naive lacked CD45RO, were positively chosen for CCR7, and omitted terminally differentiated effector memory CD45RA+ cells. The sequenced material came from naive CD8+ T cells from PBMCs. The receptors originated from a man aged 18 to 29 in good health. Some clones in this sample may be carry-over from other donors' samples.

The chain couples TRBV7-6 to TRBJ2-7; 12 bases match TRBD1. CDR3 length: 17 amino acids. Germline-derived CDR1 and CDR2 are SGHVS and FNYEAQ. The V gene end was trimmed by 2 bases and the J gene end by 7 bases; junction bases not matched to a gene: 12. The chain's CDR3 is CASSLSGTGGRMEEQYF. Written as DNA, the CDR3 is TGTGCCAGCAGCTTATCTGGGACAGGGGGCAGAATGGAAGAGCAGTACTTC.

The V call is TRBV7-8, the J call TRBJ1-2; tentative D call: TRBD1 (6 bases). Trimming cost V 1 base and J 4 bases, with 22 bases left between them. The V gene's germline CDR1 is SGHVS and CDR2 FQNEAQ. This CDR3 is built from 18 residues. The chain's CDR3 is CASSLGFTGQTISYGYTF. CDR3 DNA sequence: TGTGCCAGCAGCTTAGGCTTCACAGGACAGACGATCTCCTATGGCTACACCTTC.

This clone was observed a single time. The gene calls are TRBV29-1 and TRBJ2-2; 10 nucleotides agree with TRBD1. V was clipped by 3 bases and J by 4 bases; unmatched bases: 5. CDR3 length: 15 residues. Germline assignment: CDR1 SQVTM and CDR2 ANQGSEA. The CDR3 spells CSVERGQGTTGELFF. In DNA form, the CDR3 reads TGCAGCGTTGAGAGGGGACAGGGGACCACCGGGGAGCTGTTTTTT.

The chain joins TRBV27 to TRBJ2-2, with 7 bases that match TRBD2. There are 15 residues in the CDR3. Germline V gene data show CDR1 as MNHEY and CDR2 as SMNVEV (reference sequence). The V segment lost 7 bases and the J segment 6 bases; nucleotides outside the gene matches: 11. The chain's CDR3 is CASTGEAGVAGELFF. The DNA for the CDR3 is TGTGCCAGCACTGGAGAGGCGGGAGTAGCCGGGGAGCTGTTTTTT.

The CDR3 loop is CASSLGFGNGYTF. The CDR3 nucleotides are TGTGCCAGCAGTTTAGGGTTCGGAAATGGCTACACCTTC. The chain employs TRBV27 and TRBJ1-2; no reliable D call. Trimming took off 2 bases at V and 6 bases at J, with 10 bases between the two ends. The CDR3 length is 13 residues. Germline loops: CDR1 MNHEY, CDR2 SMNVEV (reference sequence).

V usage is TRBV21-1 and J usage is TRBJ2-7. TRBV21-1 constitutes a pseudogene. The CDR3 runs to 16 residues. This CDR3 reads CARGAGLARSSYEQYF. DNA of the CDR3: TGTGCCAGGGGGGCGGGGCTAGCGCGGAGCTCCTACGAGCAGTACTTC.

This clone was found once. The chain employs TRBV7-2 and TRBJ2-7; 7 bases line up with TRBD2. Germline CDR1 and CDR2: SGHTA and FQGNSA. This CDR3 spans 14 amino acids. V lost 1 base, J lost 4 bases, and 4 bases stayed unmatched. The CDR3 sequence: CASSLVGAGYEQYF. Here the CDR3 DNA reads TGTGCCAGCAGCTTAGTCGGAGCGGGATACGAGCAGTACTTC.

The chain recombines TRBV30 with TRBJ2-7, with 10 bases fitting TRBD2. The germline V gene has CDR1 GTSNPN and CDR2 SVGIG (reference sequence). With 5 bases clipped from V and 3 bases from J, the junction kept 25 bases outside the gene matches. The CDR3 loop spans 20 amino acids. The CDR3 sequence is CAWGSFADGLAGDGGYEQYF. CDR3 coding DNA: TGTGCCTGGGGAAGCTTCGCGGATGGTCTAGCGGGAGACGGGGGCTACGAGCAGTACTTC.

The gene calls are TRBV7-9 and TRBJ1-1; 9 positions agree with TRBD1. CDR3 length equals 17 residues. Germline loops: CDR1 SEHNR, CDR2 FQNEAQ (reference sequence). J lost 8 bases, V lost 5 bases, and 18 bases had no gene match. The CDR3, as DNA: TGTGCCAGCAGCCCGAACACGAGGATTACAGGGGGCGCGGAAGCTTTCTTT. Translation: CASSPNTRITGGAEAFF. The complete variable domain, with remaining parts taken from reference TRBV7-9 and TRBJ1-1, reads DTGVSQNPRHKITKRGQNVTFRCDPISEHNRLYWYRQTLGQGPEFLTYFQNEAQLEKSRLLSDRFSAERPKGSFSTLEIQRTEQGDSAMYLCASSPNTRITGGAEAFFGQGTRLTVV.